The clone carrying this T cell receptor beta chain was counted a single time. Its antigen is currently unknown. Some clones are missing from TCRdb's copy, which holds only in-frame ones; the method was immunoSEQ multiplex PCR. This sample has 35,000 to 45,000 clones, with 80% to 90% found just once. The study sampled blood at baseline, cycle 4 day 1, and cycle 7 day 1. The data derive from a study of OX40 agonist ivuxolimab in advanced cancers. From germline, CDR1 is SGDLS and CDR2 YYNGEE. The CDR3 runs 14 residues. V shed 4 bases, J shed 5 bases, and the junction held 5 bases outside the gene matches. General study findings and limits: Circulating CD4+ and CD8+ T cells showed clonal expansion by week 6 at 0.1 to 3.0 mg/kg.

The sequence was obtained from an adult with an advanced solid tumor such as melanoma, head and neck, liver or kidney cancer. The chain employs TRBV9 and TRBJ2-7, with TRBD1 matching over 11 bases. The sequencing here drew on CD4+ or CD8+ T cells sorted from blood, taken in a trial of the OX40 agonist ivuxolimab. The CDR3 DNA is TGTGCCAGCAGCCCCGGACAGGGGGCGAACGAGCAGTACTTC. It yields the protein CASSPGQGANEQYF. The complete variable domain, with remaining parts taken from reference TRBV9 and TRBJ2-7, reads DSGVTQTPKHLITATGQRVTLRCSPRSGDLSVYWYQQSLDQGLQFLIQYYNGEERAKGNILERFSAQQFPDLHSELNLSSLELGDSALYFCASSPGQGANEQYFGPGTRLTVT.